This T cell receptor beta chain comes out of a study of blood T cell repertoires in COVID-19. The overall study: The study drew acute and convalescent COVID-19 samples from the United States, Italy and Spain. From T cells, B-cell-depleted T cells, or PBMCs came the material, which was cDNA or gDNA.

In the authors' workflow: Estimates of nucleated cell counts were drawn from the amplification of reference gene primers. Here immunoSEQ multiplex PCR was the method, and the copy in TCRdb shows in-frame clones only, minus some. V and J calls and clone size are those listed in that table; D and trimming were worked out from the DNA. The data hold 250,000 to 400,000 clones, with approximately 88% observed a single time. This CDR3 has 17 amino acids. Trimming took off 1 base at V and 0 bases at J, with 11 bases between the two ends. Germline V gene sequence: CDR1 SGHRS, CDR2 YFSETQ. Patients of the Seattle cohort, enrolled during active infection, were followed longitudinally.

The rearrangement uses TRBV5-1 and TRBJ2-6; possible D gene TRBD1, 5 bases. This receptor was identified in a woman aged 25 to 45 with COVID-19, enrolled during active disease. The sample comprised peripheral blood. CDR3 DNA: TGCGCCAGCAGCTTGATGGGGCCGGACTCTGGGGCCAACGTCCTGACTTTC. Translating it yields CASSLMGPDSGANVLTF.